This T cell receptor beta chain originates from a study of blood T cell repertoires in COVID-19. In the source study's methods: How many nucleated cells were present was estimated from reference gene primer amplification. The table came from immunoSEQ multiplex PCR; TCRdb's copy has only in-frame clones and leaves some out. V and J calls plus clone size are reproduced from that table; the DNA served to infer D and trimming. The sample includes some 42,000 clones, about 88% of them seen just once. V shed 3 bases and J 6 bases; nucleotides not matched to a gene: 3. Germline assignment: CDR1 MGHRA and CDR2 YSYEKL. The CDR3 has 15 residues.

The rearrangement links TRBV4-1 to TRBJ2-3; 13 bases map to TRBD2. Sequences were obtained from peripheral blood. The origin of this receptor is a woman in her sixties or seventies in a cohort sampled during active COVID-19. The CDR3 sequence is CASSQGLAGLDTQYF. The CDR3 nucleotides read TGCGCCAGCAGCCAGGGACTAGCGGGACTGGATACGCAGTATTTT.